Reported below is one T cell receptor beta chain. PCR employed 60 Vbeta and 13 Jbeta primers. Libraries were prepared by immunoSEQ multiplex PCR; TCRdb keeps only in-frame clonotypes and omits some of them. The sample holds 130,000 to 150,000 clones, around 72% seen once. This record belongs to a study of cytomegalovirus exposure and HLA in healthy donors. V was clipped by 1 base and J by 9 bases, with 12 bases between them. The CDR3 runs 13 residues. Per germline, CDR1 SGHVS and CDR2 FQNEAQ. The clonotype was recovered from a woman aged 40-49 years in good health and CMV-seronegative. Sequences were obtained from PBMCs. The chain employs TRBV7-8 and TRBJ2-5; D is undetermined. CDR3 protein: CASSLDTLVAQYF. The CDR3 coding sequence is TGTGCCAGCAGCTTAGACACGCTGGTGGCCCAGTACTTC.